Presented here are 7 T cell receptor beta chains from one specimen sequenced in a study of Graves' ophthalmopathy and Graves' hyperthyroidism. TCR beta CDR3 regions were amplified from RNA transcripts. RT-PCR in the first round used HTBI primers; a second-round multiplex PCR followed. TCRdb reprocessed the multiplex PCR reads with MiXCR, giving one entry per CDR3 protein. Among some 750,000 distinct CDR3 sequences listed, 40% were seen once. Sample: peripheral blood. These receptors were taken from an adult man with Graves' ophthalmopathy.

This clonotype was seen repeatedly, ten times or more. The chain couples TRBV10-3 to TRBJ1-5; D gene ambiguous. CDR1 is ENHRY, CDR2 SYGVKD, per germline. Between the trimmed V and J ends, which lost 0 bases and 9 bases, there was a span of 12 bases. CDR3 size: 14 residues. CDR3 in amino acids: CAISESGGTRPQHF. CDR3 bases: TGTGCCATCAGTGAGTCGGGAGGTACGCGGCCCCAGCATTTT.

This sequence joins TRBV25-1 and TRBJ1-3, with D perhaps matching TRBD1 (5 bases). Germline values: CDR1 MGHDK, CDR2 SYGVNS. V was clipped by 6 bases and J by 2 bases, with 14 bases between them. CDR3 size: 15 residues. DNA of the CDR3: TGTGCCAGCAGCCAAGGCAGGGAACCTGGAAACACCATATATTTT. Encoded protein: CASSQGREPGNTIYF.

This chain uses TRBV2 with TRBJ2-7, with D perhaps matching TRBD1 (5 bases). Germline loops: CDR1 SNHLY, CDR2 FYNNEI. The CDR3 spans 14 residues. V lost 4 bases and J 3 bases, leaving 13 bases between the germline ends. The CDR3 bases are TGTGCCAGCAGTGTGAAGATGACAGACTACGAGCAGTACTTC. This sequence encodes CASSVKMTDYEQYF.

As regards this clonotype: Without the conserved terminal phenylalanine or tryptophan, this CDR3 likely stems from a read error. Because the CDR3's place on the DNA is in doubt, the DNA is left out and the CDR3 is given as listed by TCRdb. The J gene is TRBJ1-3, the V gene TRBV29-1. Germline V gene lookup returns CDR1 SQVTM and CDR2 ANQGSEA. The CDR3 length is 8 residues, termini included. The CDR3 loop is CSVDGVTA.

There are a few counts of this clonotype. The CDR3 loop is CASSGTPYTEAFF. CDR3 bases: TGTGCCAGCAGTGGAACACCTTACACTGAAGCTTTCTTT. This chain connects TRBV9 to TRBJ1-1, with unresolved D. CDR1 is SGDLS and CDR2 is YYNGEE in the germline V gene. V shed 5 bases and J shed 3 bases, with 11 bases lying between them. The CDR3 has 13 residues.

This chain connects TRBV20-1 to TRBJ2-5; the D is unclear. CDR3 length equals 20 residues. V was pared by 0 bases and J by 4 bases, with 30 bases between. Germline V gene sequence: CDR1 DFQATT, CDR2 SNEGSKA (reference sequence). The CDR3 region has the DNA TGCAGTGCTAGAGATCAAGTGGCTAGATCACCCTTAGGAATGCGAGAGACCCAGTACTTC. Translated: CSARDQVARSPLGMRETQYF.

In this sample, this clonotype turned up many times. The genes are TRBV7-2 and TRBJ2-6; no definite D call. Trimming pared 1 base from V and 3 bases from J, leaving 7 bases between. There are 15 residues in the CDR3. Germline V gene sequence: CDR1 SGHTA, CDR2 FQGNSA. CDR3 loop: CASSLGGNGANVLTF. The CDR3 DNA follows: TGTGCCAGCAGCTTAGGAGGAAATGGGGCCAACGTCCTGACTTTC.